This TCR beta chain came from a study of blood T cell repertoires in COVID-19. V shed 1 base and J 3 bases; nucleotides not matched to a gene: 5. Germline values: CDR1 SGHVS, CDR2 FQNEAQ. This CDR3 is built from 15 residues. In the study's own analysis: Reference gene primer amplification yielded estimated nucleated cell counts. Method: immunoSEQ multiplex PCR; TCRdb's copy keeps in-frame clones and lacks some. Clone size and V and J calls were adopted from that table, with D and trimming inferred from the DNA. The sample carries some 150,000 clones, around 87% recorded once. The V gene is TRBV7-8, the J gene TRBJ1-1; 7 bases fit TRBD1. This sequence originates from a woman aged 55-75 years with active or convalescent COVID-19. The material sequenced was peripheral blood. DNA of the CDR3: TGTGCCAGCAGCTTAGACAGGGGCAGGTACACTGAAGCTTTCTTT. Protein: CASSLDRGRYTEAFF.